This TCR beta chain is drawn from a study of shared clonotypes between healthy human individuals (dated by TCRdb to 2020 to 2022). Context from the whole study: A few men and a couple of women, aged 18 to 49 years, made up the cohort. The study deeply sequenced blood TCR repertoires of about five healthy adults to estimate repertoire size and the extent of clonotype sharing between individuals. To increase sequencing depth and limit assay-specific biases, different laboratories used diverse techniques to prepare libraries and sequence TCR repertoires. Between about 0.9 and 8.9 billion PBMCs per donor were obtained by leukapheresis. Study-level results and caveats: Because the study included only a small number of donors, the genetic and exposure-history diversity represented was limited. Pairwise subsampling indicated that sequencing depth was expected to affect the degree of clonotype sharing among donors. Sampling was limited to blood, and TCR repertoires in tissue likely differ from TCR repertoires in blood.

Using the deep immunoSEQ assay, TCR CDR3 regions were amplified from genomic DNA by multiplex PCR. Extracted genomic DNA from each cell subset was distributed evenly across all wells of several immunoSEQ 96-well plates, and each plate was treated as a replicate. For unsorted PBMC, 300 ng genomic DNA, equal to roughly 33,000 T cell genomes, was loaded into each replicate PCR. Unsorted PBMC genomic DNA was sequenced across ten immunoSEQ deep assay plates. Purified libraries were measured with a Qubit 3.0 fluorometer, size-checked on a Bioanalyzer 2100, and measured again with the KAPA Library Quantification kit. A separate single-read 150-cycle Illumina NextSeq 550 flow cell was used to sequence each immunoSEQ 96-well plate. The authors processed their data as follows. Because only junctional sequences without quality scores were contained in the immunoSEQ output, filtering matching that applied to full-length reads could not be performed. To assign V/J genes and CDR3, sequences were annotated using PyIR, a Python wrapper for IgBLAST v1.9, with IMGT germline references. Reads were removed for weak V/J assignments (E-value above 1e-6), missing CDR3, stop codons, out-of-frame junctions, or ambiguous translated residues. V3J clonotypes were defined as sequences sharing an identical inferred V gene, J gene, and CDR3 amino acid sequence. Percentage overlap between repertoires was computed as shared unique clonotypes divided by the size of the smaller repertoire. Repertoire richness was assessed with RTK rarefaction, the Chao1 estimator, and Recon v2.1 estimates of unobserved clonotypes. What TCRdb holds here is the immuneACCESS table cut down to in-frame rearrangements. Part of the clones is not present; checked against another copy, under half of the missing clones reflect an unresolved V gene, and the others are unexplained. V and J calls and clone size come straight from that table; D and trimming were deduced from the DNA. The sample table shows approximately 500,000 clones, and approximately 85% are seen once. Jointly, the top ten make up around 13% of the sample.

Donors were healthy HIV-negative adults with no recently reported acute infections or vaccinations. All donors were Caucasian adults living in Nashville, Tennessee, USA. For unsorted samples, roughly 91 million PBMCs were counted, and genomic DNA was extracted using the QIAamp DNA Blood Mini kit. Blood was collected by leukapheresis, and PBMCs were isolated by Ficoll-Histopaque density gradient centrifugation and then cryopreserved in liquid nitrogen vapor phase. The sample holds a few counts of this clone. This receptor's antigen is unknown. No qualities accompany the bases; no much larger clone lies one base away. The CDR3 measures 14 amino acids from cysteine to phenylalanine. Solely the CDR3 DNA is kept, with 42 bases framed from the first base. V is pared back by 0 bases and J by 3 bases, with 9 bases lying between the germline termini. The germline V gene provides CDR1 SGHRS and CDR2 YFSETQ.

The chain employs TRBV5-1 and TRBJ1-1, and possibly TRBD1, on 6 matching bases. Sample: PBMCs. This clonotype was obtained from a woman in her 40s in good health. Some clones in this sample may be carry-over from other donors' samples. The bases read TGCGCCAGCAGCTTGGCGGGGGGCTACACTGAAGCTTTCTTT. Its translation reads: CASSLAGGYTEAFF.